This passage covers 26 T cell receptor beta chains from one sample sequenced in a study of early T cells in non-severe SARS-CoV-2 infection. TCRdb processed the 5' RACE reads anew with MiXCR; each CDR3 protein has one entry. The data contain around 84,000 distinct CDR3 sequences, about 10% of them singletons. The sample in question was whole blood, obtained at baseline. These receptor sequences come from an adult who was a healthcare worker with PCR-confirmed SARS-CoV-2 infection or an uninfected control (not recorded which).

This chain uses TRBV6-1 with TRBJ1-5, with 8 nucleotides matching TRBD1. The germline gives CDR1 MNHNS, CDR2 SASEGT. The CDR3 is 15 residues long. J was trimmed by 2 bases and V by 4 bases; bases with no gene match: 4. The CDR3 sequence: CASSVEQGGNQPQHF. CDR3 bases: TGTGCCAGCAGTGTAGAACAGGGGGGCAATCAGCCCCAGCATTTT.

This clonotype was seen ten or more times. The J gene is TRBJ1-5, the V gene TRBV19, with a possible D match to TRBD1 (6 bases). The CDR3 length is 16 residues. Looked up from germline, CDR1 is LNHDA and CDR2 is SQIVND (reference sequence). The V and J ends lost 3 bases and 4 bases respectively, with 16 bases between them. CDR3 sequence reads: CASSMTTGLGNQPQHF. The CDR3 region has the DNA TGTGCCAGTAGTATGACCACAGGGTTGGGGAATCAGCCCCAGCATTTT.

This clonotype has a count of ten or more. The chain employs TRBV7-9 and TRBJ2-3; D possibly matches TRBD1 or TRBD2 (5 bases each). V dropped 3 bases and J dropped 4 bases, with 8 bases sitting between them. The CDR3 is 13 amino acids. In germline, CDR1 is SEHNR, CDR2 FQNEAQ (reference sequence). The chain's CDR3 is CASSFGGADTQYF. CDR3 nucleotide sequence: TGTGCCAGCAGCTTTGGGGGAGCAGATACGCAGTATTTT.

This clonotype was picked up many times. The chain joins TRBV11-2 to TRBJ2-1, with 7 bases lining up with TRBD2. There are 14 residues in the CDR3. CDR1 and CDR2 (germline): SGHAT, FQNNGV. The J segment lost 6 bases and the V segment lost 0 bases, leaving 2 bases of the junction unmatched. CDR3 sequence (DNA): TGTGCCAGCAGCTTAGACTGGACTAGCAATGAGCAGTTCTTC. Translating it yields CASSLDWTSNEQFF.

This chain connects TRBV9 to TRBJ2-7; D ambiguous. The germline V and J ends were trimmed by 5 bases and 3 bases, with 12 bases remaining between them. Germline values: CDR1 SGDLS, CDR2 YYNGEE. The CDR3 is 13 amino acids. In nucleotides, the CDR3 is TGTGCCAGCAGGGGCGGACCCGACTACGAGCAGTACTTC. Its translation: CASRGGPDYEQYF.

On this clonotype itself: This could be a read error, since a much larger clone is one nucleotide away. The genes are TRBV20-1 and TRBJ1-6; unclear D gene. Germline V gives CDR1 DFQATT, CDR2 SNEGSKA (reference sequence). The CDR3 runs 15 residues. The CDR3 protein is CSARAESRRNSSLHF. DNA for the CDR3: TGCAGTGCTAGAGCAGAATCGCGGCGAAATTCATCCCTCCACTTT.

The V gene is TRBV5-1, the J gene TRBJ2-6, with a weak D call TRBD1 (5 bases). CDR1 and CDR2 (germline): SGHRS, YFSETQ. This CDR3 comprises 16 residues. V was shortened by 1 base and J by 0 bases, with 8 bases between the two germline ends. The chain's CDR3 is CASSLRGISGANVLTF. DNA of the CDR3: TGCGCCAGCAGCTTGAGGGGTATCTCTGGGGCCAACGTCCTGACTTTC.

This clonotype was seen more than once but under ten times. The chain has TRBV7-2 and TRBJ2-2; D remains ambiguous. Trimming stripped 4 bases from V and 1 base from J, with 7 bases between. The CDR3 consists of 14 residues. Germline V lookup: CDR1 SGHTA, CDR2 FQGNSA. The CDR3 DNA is TGTGCCAGCAGCTCGAACAGGAACACCGGGGAGCTGTTTTTT. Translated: CASSSNRNTGELFF.

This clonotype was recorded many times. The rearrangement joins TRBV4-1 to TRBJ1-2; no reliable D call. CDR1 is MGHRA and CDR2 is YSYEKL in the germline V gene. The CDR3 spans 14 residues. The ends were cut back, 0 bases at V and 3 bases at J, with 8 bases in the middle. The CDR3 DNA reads TGCGCCAGCAGCCAAGATCGGCAGTACTATGGCTACACCTTC. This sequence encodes CASSQDRQYYGYTF.

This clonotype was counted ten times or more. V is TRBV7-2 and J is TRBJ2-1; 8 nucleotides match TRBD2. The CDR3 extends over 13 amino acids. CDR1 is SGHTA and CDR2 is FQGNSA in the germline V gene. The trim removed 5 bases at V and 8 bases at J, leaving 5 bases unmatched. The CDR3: CASSRTSTDEQFF. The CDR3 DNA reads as TGTGCCAGCAGCCGGACTAGCACCGATGAGCAGTTCTTC.

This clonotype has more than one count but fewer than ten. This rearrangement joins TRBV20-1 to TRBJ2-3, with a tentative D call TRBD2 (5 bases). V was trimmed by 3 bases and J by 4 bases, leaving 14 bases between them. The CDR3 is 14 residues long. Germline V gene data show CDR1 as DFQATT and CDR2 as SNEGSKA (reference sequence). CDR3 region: CSARDSLNADTQYF. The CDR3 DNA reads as TGCAGTGCTAGGGACTCTCTGAACGCAGATACGCAGTATTTT.

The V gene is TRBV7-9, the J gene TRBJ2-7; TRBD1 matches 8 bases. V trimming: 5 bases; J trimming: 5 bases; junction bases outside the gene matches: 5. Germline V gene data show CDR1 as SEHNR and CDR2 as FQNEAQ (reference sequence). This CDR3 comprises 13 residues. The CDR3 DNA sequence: TGTGCCAGCAGCGTTCAGGGGGCTGACGAGCAGTACTTC. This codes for CASSVQGADEQYF.

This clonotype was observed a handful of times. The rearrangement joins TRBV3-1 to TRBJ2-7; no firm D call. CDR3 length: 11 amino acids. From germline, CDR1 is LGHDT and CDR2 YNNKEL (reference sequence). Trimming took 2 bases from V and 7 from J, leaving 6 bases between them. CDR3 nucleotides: TGTGCCAGCAGCCAAACGAAGGAGCAGTACTTC. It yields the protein CASSQTKEQYF.

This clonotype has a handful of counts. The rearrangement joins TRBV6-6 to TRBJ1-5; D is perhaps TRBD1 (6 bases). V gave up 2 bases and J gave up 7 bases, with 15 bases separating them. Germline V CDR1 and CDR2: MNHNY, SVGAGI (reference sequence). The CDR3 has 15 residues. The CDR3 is CASSYAGDRGQPQHF. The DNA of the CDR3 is TGTGCCAGCAGTTACGCAGGGGATCGGGGACAGCCCCAGCATTTT.

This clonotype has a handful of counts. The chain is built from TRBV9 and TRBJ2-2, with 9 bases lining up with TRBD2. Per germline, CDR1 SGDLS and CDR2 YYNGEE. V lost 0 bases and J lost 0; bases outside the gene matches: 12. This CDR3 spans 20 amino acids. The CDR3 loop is CASSVAGTSFGPANTGELFF. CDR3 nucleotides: TGTGCCAGCAGCGTAGCCGGGACTAGCTTTGGACCAGCGAACACCGGGGAGCTGTTTTTT. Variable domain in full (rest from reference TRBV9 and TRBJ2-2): DSGVTQTPKHLITATGQRVTLRCSPRSGDLSVYWYQQSLDQGLQFLIQYYNGEERAKGNILERFSAQQFPDLHSELNLSSLELGDSALYFCASSVAGTSFGPANTGELFFGEGSRLTVL.

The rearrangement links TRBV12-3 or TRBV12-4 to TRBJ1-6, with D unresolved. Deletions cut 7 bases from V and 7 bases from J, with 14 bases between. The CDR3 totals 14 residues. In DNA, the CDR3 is TGTGCCAGCACCCTCTGGGGAGGGAATTCACCCCTCCACTTT. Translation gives CASTLWGGNSPLHF.

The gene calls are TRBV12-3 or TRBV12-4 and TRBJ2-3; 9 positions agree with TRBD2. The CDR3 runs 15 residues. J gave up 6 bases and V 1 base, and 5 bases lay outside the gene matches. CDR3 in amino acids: CASSLGAGGPDTQYF. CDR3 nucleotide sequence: TGTGCCAGCAGTTTAGGCGCGGGAGGGCCGGATACGCAGTATTTT.

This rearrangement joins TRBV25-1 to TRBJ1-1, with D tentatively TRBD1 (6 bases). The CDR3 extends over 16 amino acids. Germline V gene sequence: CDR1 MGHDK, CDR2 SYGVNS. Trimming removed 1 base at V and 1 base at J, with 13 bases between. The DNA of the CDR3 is TGTGCCAGCAGTGAATCACTGGGGGCAGGGAACACTGAAGCTTTCTTT. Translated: CASSESLGAGNTEAFF.

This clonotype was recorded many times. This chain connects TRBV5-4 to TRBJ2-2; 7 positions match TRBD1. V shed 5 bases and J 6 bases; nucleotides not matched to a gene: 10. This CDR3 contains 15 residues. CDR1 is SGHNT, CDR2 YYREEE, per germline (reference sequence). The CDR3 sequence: CASSSDRTRAGELFF. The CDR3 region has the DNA TGTGCCAGCAGTTCGGACAGGACCCGGGCCGGGGAGCTGTTTTTT.

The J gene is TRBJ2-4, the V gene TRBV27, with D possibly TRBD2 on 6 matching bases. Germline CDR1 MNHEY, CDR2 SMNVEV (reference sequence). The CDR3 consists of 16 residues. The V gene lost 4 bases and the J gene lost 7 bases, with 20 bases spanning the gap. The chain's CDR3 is CASSSRGTDLGNIQYF. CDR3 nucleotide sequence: TGTGCCAGCAGTTCTCGGGGGACGGATCTGGGGAACATTCAGTACTTC.

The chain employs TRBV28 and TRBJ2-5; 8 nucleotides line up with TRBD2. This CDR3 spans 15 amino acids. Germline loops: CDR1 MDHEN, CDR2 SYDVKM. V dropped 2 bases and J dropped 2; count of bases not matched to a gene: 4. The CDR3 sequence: CASSLKRGWQETQYF. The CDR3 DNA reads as TGTGCCAGCAGTTTAAAGCGGGGGTGGCAAGAGACCCAGTACTTC.

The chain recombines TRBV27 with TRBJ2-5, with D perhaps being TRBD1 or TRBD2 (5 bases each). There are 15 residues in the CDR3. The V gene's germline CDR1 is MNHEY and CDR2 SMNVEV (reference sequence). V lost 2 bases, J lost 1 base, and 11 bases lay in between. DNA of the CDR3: TGTGCCAGCAGTTTAAGGTGGGACCGCCAAGAGACCCAGTACTTC. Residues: CASSLRWDRQETQYF.

This CDR3 is CASHRLRSYNSPLHF. As DNA, the CDR3 is TGTGCCAGCCATCGACTGCGCTCCTATAATTCACCCCTCCACTTT. This sequence joins TRBV28 and TRBJ1-6; D call uncertain. CDR1 MDHEN and CDR2 SYDVKM come from the germline V gene. Trimming cost V 8 bases and J 0 bases, with 11 bases left between them. The CDR3 covers 15 residues. The entire variable domain, with the rest obtained from reference TRBV28 and TRBJ1-6, is as follows: DVKVTQSSRYLVKRTGEKVFLECVQDMDHENMFWYRQDPGLGLRLIYFSYDVKMKEKGDIPEGYSVSREKKERFSLILESASTNQTSMYLCASHRLRSYNSPLHFGNGTRLTVT.

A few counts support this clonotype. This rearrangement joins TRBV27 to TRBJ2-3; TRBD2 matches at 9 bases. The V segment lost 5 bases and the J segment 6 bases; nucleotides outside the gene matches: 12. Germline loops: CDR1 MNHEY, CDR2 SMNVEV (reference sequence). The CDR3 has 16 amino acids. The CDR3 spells CASSAPGLAGPDTQYF. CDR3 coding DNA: TGTGCCAGCAGTGCCCCGGGGCTAGCGGGACCGGATACGCAGTATTTT.

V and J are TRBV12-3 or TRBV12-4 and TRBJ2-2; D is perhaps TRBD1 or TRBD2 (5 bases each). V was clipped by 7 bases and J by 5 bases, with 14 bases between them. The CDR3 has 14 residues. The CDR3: CASTRDQRTGELFF. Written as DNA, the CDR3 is TGTGCCAGCACCCGGGACCAGAGGACCGGGGAGCTGTTTTTT.

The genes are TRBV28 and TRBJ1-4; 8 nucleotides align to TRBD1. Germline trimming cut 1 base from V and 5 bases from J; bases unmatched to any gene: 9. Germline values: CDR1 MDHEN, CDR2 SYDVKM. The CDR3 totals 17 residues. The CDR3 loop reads CASSLLDRPGGNEKLFF. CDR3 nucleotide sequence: TGTGCCAGCAGTTTATTGGACAGGCCAGGGGGCAATGAAAAACTGTTTTTT.